A single sample gave rise to the 15 T cell receptor beta chains below, sequenced in a study of shared clonotypes between healthy human individuals. The naive CD8 fraction comprised CD45RO-negative cells positively selected for CCR7 and excluded terminally differentiated effector memory CD45RA+ cells. TCRdb keeps only in-frame clones here, not all; method: immunoSEQ multiplex PCR. This sample has 450,000 to 700,000 clones, with nearly 97% found just once. The material sequenced was naive CD8+ T cells sorted from blood. Source of these receptors: a young woman in good health.

This rearrangement joins TRBV28 to TRBJ2-5; D is undetermined. Matching the DNA end better, TRBJ2-7 makes the J call doubtful. The CDR3 runs 14 residues. Germline CDR1 is MDHEN and CDR2 is SYDVKM. CDR3 protein: CASSLTTYSYEQYF. The CDR3 DNA is TGTGCCAGCAGCCTGACCACATACTCCTACGAGCAGTACTTC.

The chain employs TRBV11-1 and TRBJ2-1; 11 nucleotides line up with TRBD2. The CDR3 runs 16 residues. Trimming took 5 bases from V and 3 from J; bases not matched to a gene: 6. CDR1 is SGHAT, CDR2 FQDESV, per germline (reference sequence). The CDR3 nucleotides read TGTGCCAGCAGCGACAAACTAGCGGGAGTCTACAATGAGCAGTTCTTC. It codes for CASSDKLAGVYNEQFF. Full variable domain (remainder filled in from reference TRBV11-1 and TRBJ2-1): EAEVAQSPRYKITEKSQAVAFWCDPISGHATLYWYRQILGQGPELLVQFQDESVVDDSQLPKDRFSAERLKGVDSTLKIQPAELGDSAMYLCASSDKLAGVYNEQFFGPGTRLTVL.

The rearrangement joins TRBV29-1 to TRBJ2-5, with D uncertain. Matching the DNA end better, TRBJ2-7 makes the J call doubtful. The CDR3 spans 13 residues. CDR1 is SQVTM and CDR2 is ANQGSEA in the germline V gene. The chain's CDR3 is CSVRSHLSYEQYF. The CDR3 bases are TGCAGCGTTCGGAGTCATCTCTCCTACGAGCAGTACTTC.

V gene TRBV11-2 combines with J gene TRBJ2-3; D gene ambiguous. The CDR3 has 15 residues. Germline CDR1 reads SGHAT; CDR2 reads FQNNGV. The V gene lost 3 bases and the J gene lost 1 base, with 11 bases spanning the gap. The CDR3 DNA follows: TGTGCCAGCAGCTTGGGCGGTTTCGGCACAGATACGCAGTATTTT. Encoded protein: CASSLGGFGTDTQYF.

This clone came up once. This chain uses TRBV11-2 with TRBJ2-1; a weak D match, TRBD2 (5 bases). The CDR3 is 15 amino acids. CDR1 SGHAT and CDR2 FQNNGV come from the germline V gene. The V and J ends lost 1 base and 7 bases respectively, with 14 bases between them. CDR3 residues: CASSLVLDPGNEQFF. The CDR3 DNA sequence: TGTGCCAGCAGCTTAGTACTAGATCCGGGGAATGAGCAGTTCTTC.

CDR3 region: CASSPGTRGYEQYF. The CDR3 DNA reads as TGTGCCAGCAGTCCCGGGACTAGGGGCTACGAGCAGTACTTC. The rearrangement uses TRBV5-6 and TRBJ2-7; 8 nucleotides agree with TRBD2. The CDR3 sequence is 14 residues long. J gave up 3 bases and V 5 bases, and 7 bases lay outside the gene matches. Germline V gene data show CDR1 as SGHDT and CDR2 as YYEEEE.

This chain connects TRBV7-9 to TRBJ2-1, with TRBD1 matching 9 bases. The CDR3 spans 13 residues. Trimming at V came to 2 bases and at J to 15 bases, leaving 8 bases not matched to a gene. Germline V gene data show CDR1 as SEHNR and CDR2 as FQNEAQ (reference sequence). CDR3 coding DNA: TGTGCCAGCAGCTTAAGCCGGGACAGGGAACTGTTCTTC. This gives the protein CASSLSRDRELFF.

The chain couples TRBV2 to TRBJ1-1; D not resolved. The CDR3 covers 12 residues. Per germline, CDR1 SNHLY and CDR2 FYNNEI. Trimming left V 4 bases short and J 0 bases short, with 3 bases between. Here the CDR3 reads CASSVLNTEAFF. The CDR3 DNA reads TGTGCCAGCAGTGTGTTGAACACTGAAGCTTTCTTT.

V and J are TRBV4-1 and TRBJ1-1, with D possibly TRBD1 on 5 matching bases. The CDR3 consists of 14 residues. Germline V gene data show CDR1 as MGHRA and CDR2 as YSYEKL. The V gene lost 2 bases and the J gene lost 5 bases, with 12 bases spanning the gap. This CDR3 is CASSQSGQGTEAFF. The CDR3 DNA follows: TGCGCCAGCAGCCAATCCGGCCAGGGAACTGAAGCTTTCTTT.

The chain has TRBV4-1 and TRBJ2-7; D may be TRBD2 (5 bases). CDR3 length: 13 residues. Trimming took off 3 bases at V and 4 bases at J, with 10 bases between the two ends. CDR1 and CDR2 (germline): MGHRA, YSYEKL. The CDR3 here is CASSHLLGYEQYF. DNA for the CDR3: TGCGCCAGCAGCCACCTACTAGGTTACGAGCAGTACTTC.

The V call is TRBV7-6, the J call TRBJ1-4; the match to TRBD1 covers 7 bases. The germline gives CDR1 SGHVS, CDR2 FNYEAQ. J was trimmed by 3 bases and V by 5 bases; bases with no gene match: 6. There are 15 residues in the CDR3. CDR3 sequence: CASSQGTAPNEKLFF. In nucleotides, the CDR3 is TGTGCCAGCAGCCAAGGGACAGCTCCTAATGAAAAACTGTTTTTT.

The V and J genes are TRBV5-6 and TRBJ2-1; 13 bases match TRBD2. This CDR3 region has 17 residues. V gave up 0 bases and J gave up 4 bases; unmatched junction bases: 4. CDR1 is SGHDT, CDR2 YYEEEE, per germline. The CDR3 spells CASSLGTSGSGYNEQFF. Here the CDR3 DNA reads TGTGCCAGCAGCTTGGGGACTAGCGGGAGCGGGTACAATGAGCAGTTCTTC.

This chain uses TRBV9 with TRBJ1-1, with D unresolved. Germline V CDR1 and CDR2: SGDLS, YYNGEE. V lost 4 bases and J lost 1, with 11 bases in between. This CDR3 has 14 amino acids. The CDR3 sequence: CASSPQEGNTEAFF. As DNA, the CDR3 is TGTGCCAGCAGCCCGCAGGAGGGGAACACTGAAGCTTTCTTT. Complete variable domain (other parts from reference TRBV9 and TRBJ1-1): DSGVTQTPKHLITATGQRVTLRCSPRSGDLSVYWYQQSLDQGLQFLIQYYNGEERAKGNILERFSAQQFPDLHSELNLSSLELGDSALYFCASSPQEGNTEAFFGQGTRLTVV.

This chain links TRBV10-3 with TRBJ1-5; D is perhaps TRBD1 (5 bases). The CDR3 has 14 residues. V was trimmed by 0 bases and J by 7 bases, leaving 10 bases between them. CDR1 is ENHRY, CDR2 SYGVKD, per germline. The CDR3 sequence is CAISESSSGQPQHF. CDR3 DNA: TGTGCCATCAGTGAGTCGTCCTCAGGGCAGCCCCAGCATTTT.

This chain uses TRBV7-9 with TRBJ2-7, with a tentative D call TRBD2 (5 bases). The CDR3 sequence is 15 residues long. Germline loops: CDR1 SEHNR, CDR2 FQNEAQ (reference sequence). Trimming took off 7 bases at V and 3 bases at J, with 19 bases between the two ends. The CDR3 DNA follows: TGTGCCAGCACCCCGATGGCGGGCGGAATCTACGAGCAGTACTTC. It encodes CASTPMAGGIYEQYF.